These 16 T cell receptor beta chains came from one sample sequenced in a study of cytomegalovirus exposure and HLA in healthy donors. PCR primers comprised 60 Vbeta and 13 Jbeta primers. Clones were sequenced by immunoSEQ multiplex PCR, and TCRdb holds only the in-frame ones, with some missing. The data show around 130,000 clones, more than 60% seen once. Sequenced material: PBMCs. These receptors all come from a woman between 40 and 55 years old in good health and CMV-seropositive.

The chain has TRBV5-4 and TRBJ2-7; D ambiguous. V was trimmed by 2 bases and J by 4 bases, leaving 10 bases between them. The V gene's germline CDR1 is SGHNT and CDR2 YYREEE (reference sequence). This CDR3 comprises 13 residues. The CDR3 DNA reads TGTGCCAGCAGCTTCCCCCAGCGATACGAGCAGTACTTC. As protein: CASSFPQRYEQYF.

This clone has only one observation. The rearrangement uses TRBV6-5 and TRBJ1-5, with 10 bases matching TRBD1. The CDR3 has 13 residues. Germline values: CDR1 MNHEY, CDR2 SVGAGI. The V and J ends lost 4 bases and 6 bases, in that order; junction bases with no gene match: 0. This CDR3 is CASSWTGGQPQHF. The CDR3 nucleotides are TGTGCCAGCAGTTGGACAGGGGGTCAGCCCCAGCATTTT.

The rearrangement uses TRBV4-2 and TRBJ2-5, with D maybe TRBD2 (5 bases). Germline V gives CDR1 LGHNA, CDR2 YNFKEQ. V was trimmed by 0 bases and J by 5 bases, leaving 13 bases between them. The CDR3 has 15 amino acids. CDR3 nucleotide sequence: TGTGCCAGCAGCCAAGATGCGAGTAGCGTGGAGACCCAGTACTTC. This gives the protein CASSQDASSVETQYF.

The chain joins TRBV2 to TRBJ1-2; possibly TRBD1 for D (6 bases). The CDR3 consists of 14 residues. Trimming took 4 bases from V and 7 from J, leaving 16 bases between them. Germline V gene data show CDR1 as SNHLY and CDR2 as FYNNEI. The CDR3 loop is CASSGEQGRTGYTF. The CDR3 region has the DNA TGTGCCAGCAGTGGAGAACAGGGTAGGACTGGCTACACCTTC.

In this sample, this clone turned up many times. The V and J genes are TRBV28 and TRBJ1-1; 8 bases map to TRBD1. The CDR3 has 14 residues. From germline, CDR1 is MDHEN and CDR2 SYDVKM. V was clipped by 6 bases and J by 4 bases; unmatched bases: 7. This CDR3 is CASRAQGDVTEAFF. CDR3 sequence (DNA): TGTGCCAGCAGGGCACAGGGGGATGTCACTGAAGCTTTCTTT.

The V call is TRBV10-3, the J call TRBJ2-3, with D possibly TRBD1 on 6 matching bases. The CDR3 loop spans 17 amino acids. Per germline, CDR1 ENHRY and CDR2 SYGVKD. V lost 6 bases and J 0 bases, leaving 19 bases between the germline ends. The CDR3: CAISPNVGQSSTDTQYF. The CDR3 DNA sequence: TGTGCCATCAGCCCTAACGTAGGACAGTCTAGCACAGATACGCAGTATTTT.

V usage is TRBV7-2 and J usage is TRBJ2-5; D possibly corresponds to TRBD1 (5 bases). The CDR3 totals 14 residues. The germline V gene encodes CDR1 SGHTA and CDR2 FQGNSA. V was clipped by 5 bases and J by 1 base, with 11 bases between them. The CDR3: CASSAQGLQETQYF. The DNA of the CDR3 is TGTGCCAGCAGCGCCCAGGGTCTCCAAGAGACCCAGTACTTC.

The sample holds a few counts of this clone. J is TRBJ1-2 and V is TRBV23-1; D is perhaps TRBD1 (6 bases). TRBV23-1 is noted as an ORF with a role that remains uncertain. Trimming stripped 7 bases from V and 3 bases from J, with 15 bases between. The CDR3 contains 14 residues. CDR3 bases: TGCGCCAGCAAAAAAGGGGGGGGAGACTATGGCTACACCTTC. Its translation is CASKKGGGDYGYTF.

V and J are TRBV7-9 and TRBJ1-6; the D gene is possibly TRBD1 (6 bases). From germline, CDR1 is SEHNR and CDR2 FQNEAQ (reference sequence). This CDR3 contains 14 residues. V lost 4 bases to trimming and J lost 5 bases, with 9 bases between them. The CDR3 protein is CASSSRDNNSPLHF. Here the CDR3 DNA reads TGTGCCAGCAGCTCCCGGGACAATAATTCACCCCTCCACTTT.

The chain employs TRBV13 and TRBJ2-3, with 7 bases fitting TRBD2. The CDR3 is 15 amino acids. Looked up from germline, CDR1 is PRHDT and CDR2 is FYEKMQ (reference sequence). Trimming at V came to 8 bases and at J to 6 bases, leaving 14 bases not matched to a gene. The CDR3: CASGGISAGSDTQYF. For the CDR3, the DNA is TGTGCCAGCGGGGGAATATCAGCGGGAAGTGATACGCAGTATTTT.

Here the CDR3 reads CASSLFPGQGNTEAFF. The CDR3 region has the DNA TGTGCCAGCAGCTTATTCCCGGGACAGGGGAACACTGAAGCTTTCTTT. V gene TRBV7-2 combines with J gene TRBJ1-1, with TRBD1 identical over 9 bases. The CDR3 consists of 16 residues. From germline, CDR1 is SGHTA and CDR2 FQGNSA. Trimming at V came to 2 bases and at J to 1 base, leaving 5 bases not matched to a gene.

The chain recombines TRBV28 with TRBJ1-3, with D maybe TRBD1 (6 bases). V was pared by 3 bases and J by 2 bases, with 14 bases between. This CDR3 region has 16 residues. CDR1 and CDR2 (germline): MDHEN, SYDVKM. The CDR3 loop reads CASSLQGKVTGNTIYF. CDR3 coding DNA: TGTGCCAGCAGTTTGCAGGGGAAGGTTACTGGAAACACCATATATTTT.

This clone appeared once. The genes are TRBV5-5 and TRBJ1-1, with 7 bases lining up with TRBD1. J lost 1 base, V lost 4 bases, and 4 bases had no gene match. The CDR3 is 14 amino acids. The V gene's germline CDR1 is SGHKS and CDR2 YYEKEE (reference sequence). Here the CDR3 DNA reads TGTGCCAGCAGCATCTGGGACAGGAACACTGAAGCTTTCTTT. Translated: CASSIWDRNTEAFF.

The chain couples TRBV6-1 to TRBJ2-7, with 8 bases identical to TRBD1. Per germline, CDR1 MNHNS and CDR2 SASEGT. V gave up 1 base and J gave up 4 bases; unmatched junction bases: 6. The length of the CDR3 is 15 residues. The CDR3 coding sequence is TGTGCCAGCAGTGAAGGGGCAGGGGGCGGGTACGAGCAGTACTTC. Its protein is CASSEGAGGGYEQYF.

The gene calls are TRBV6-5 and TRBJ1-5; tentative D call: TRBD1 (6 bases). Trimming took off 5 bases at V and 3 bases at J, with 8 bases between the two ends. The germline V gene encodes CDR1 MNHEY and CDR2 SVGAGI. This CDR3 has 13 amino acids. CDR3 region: CASSGDTNQPQHF. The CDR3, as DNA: TGTGCCAGCAGTGGGGACACCAATCAGCCCCAGCATTTT.

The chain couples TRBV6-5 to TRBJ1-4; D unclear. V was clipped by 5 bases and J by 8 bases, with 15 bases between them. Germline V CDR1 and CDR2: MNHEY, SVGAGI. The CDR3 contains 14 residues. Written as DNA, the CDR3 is TGTGCCAGCAGTCTCTCCTCCTCGGGAGAAAAACTGTTTTTT. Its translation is CASSLSSSGEKLFF.